The next 27 T cell receptor beta chains were all read from a single sample in a study of post-analysis software for immune sequencing data. Study outcomes and limitations: Controls had lower frequencies than patients of 4 or 5 TRBV segments, which included TRBV5-6, TRBV5-1 and TRBV20-1.

These receptors have no identified antigens. Unique molecular identifiers tagged the TCR beta cDNA libraries. TCRdb redid the calling of the PCR reads with MiXCR, one entry per CDR3 protein. The sample gives roughly 540,000 distinct CDR3 sequences, 34% of which show up once; around 6.1% is in the top ten. Sequenced sample: blood. These receptors came from a girl younger than 18 with multiple sclerosis.

The rearrangement uses TRBV12-3 or TRBV12-4 and TRBJ2-2; D gene ambiguous. The CDR3 loop spans 14 amino acids. V was trimmed by 7 bases and J by 1 base, leaving 10 bases between them. The chain's CDR3 is CASTESENTGELFF. In DNA form, the CDR3 reads TGTGCCAGCACGGAATCCGAGAACACCGGGGAGCTGTTTTTT.

This clonotype appeared a few times. The chain is built from TRBV12-3 or TRBV12-4 and TRBJ2-4, with 7 bases aligning to TRBD1. The CDR3 totals 13 residues. The junction had 5 bases not matched to a gene; V was cut back by 5 bases and J by 7 bases. CDR3 DNA sequence: TGTGCCAGCAGTAACAGGGGATTTAACATTCAGTACTTC. Its translation: CASSNRGFNIQYF.

This chain joins TRBV6-1 and TRBJ2-5, with D tentatively TRBD2 (5 bases). The CDR3 is made up of 14 amino acids. V shed 6 bases and J shed 1 base, with 12 bases lying between them. Germline-derived CDR1 and CDR2 are MNHNS and SASEGT. The CDR3 DNA is TGTGCCAGCAGCCACGGGGTGGGCCAAGAGACCCAGTACTTC. This sequence encodes CASSHGVGQETQYF.

This clonotype was picked up a small number of times. The rearrangement links TRBV24-1 to TRBJ1-4; D is unresolved. Trimming cost V 10 bases and J 3 bases, with 8 bases left between them. Germline lookup yields CDR1 KGHDR and CDR2 SFDVKD. The length of the CDR3 is 12 residues. This chain's CDR3 is CATDESNEKLFF. For the CDR3, the DNA is TGTGCCACAGACGAGTCTAATGAAAAACTGTTTTTT.

This clonotype turned up a few times. The CDR3 protein is CASSRRFSGGGETQYF. The CDR3 nucleotides are TGTGCCAGCAGCCGACGTTTTAGCGGGGGCGGCGAGACCCAGTACTTC. The genes are TRBV7-6 and TRBJ2-5; 9 bases are a match to TRBD2. CDR1 and CDR2 (germline): SGHVS, FNYEAQ. CDR3 size: 16 residues. Trimming at V came to 5 bases and at J to 5 bases, leaving 12 bases not matched to a gene.

This chain joins TRBV5-1 and TRBJ2-2; TRBD1 matches 8 bases. V was pared by 7 bases and J by 4 bases, with 9 bases of the junction left unmatched. This CDR3 comprises 15 residues. Looked up from germline, CDR1 is SGHRS and CDR2 is YFSETQ. This chain's CDR3 is CASAAIQGGTGELFF. The CDR3 nucleotides are TGCGCCAGCGCAGCTATACAGGGGGGCACCGGGGAGCTGTTTTTT.

This chain connects TRBV20-1 to TRBJ2-7; D is perhaps TRBD2 (6 bases). This CDR3 region has 13 residues. Germline loops: CDR1 DFQATT, CDR2 SNEGSKA (reference sequence). With 5 bases removed from V and 9 bases from J, the gap between germline ends came to 20 bases. CDR3 in DNA: TGCAGTGCTTTTACGGCAGGGACTGGGGGGCAGTACTTC. Translated: CSAFTAGTGGQYF.

The chain joins TRBV6-2 or TRBV6-3 to TRBJ2-5; a possible D gene is TRBD1 (6 bases). CDR1 and CDR2 from the germline V gene are MNHEY and SVGEGT. The CDR3 runs to 12 residues. Here the CDR3 DNA reads TGTGTCAGTAGTTTACAGGGAGAGACCCAGTACTTC. The encoded protein is CVSSLQGETQYF.

This chain connects TRBV6-5 to TRBJ1-1, with D possibly TRBD1 on 5 matching bases. The germline CDR1 and CDR2 sequences are MNHEY and SVGAGI. The CDR3 runs 15 residues. The V and J ends lost 5 bases and 6 bases respectively, with 19 bases between them. The CDR3 sequence: CASSRGPRGSAEAFF. DNA for the CDR3: TGTGCCAGCAGTAGGGGACCGCGGGGAAGCGCTGAAGCTTTCTTT.

This clonotype was observed a handful of times. The V and J genes are TRBV2 and TRBJ2-1; no clear D. V gave up 8 bases and J gave up 6 bases, with 14 bases separating them. The CDR3 consists of 13 residues. Germline CDR1 is SNHLY and CDR2 is FYNNEI. The CDR3: CASPALRPNEQFF. CDR3 sequence (DNA): TGTGCCAGCCCAGCTTTGCGTCCCAATGAGCAGTTCTTC.

V usage is TRBV15 and J usage is TRBJ2-3; 7 bases align to TRBD2. This CDR3 spans 14 amino acids. Per germline, CDR1 LNHNV and CDR2 YYDKDF (reference sequence). V was pared by 3 bases and J by 5 bases, with 5 bases of the junction left unmatched. Here the CDR3 DNA reads TGTGCCACCAGCAGTGGGGGGGGGGAAGATACGCAGTATTTT. It encodes CATSSGGGEDTQYF.

J is TRBJ2-1 and V is TRBV9; D call uncertain. Germline V gives CDR1 SGDLS, CDR2 YYNGEE. This CDR3 spans 15 amino acids. The V end was cut by 4 bases, the J end by 4 bases, with 15 bases between. The DNA for the CDR3 is TGTGCCAGCAGCCCCCCCGGTAGTAGATACAATGAGCAGTTCTTC. Translating gives CASSPPGSRYNEQFF.

This clonotype was recorded only once. The gene calls are TRBV20-1 and TRBJ1-5; TRBD1 matches 8 bases. The CDR3 extends over 15 amino acids. V was pared by 5 bases and J by 6 bases, with 12 bases of the junction left unmatched. Germline V CDR1 and CDR2: DFQATT, SNEGSKA (reference sequence). Here the CDR3 DNA reads TGCAGTGCTGAGCAGGGGGCAGGGGTTTCTCAGCCCCAGCATTTT. The encoded protein is CSAEQGAGVSQPQHF.

This chain links TRBV29-1 with TRBJ2-7; D is perhaps TRBD1 (6 bases). The germline V gene encodes CDR1 SQVTM and CDR2 ANQGSEA. V was trimmed by 5 bases and J by 1 base, leaving 15 bases between them. The CDR3 contains 14 residues. The CDR3 sequence: CSVSPTQGSYEQYF. CDR3 in DNA: TGCAGCGTTTCTCCCACACAGGGTTCCTACGAGCAGTACTTC.

This clonotype has a handful of counts. The J gene is TRBJ1-1, the V gene TRBV9; 7 bases are a match to TRBD1. CDR1 is SGDLS, CDR2 YYNGEE, per germline. This CDR3 is 16 amino acids long. Trimming at V came to 3 bases and at J to 0 bases, leaving 8 bases not matched to a gene. The CDR3 DNA reads as TGTGCCAGCAGCGCTCGACAGGGAAGTATGAACACTGAAGCTTTCTTT. It encodes CASSARQGSMNTEAFF.

This clonotype has just one count. This chain links TRBV10-3 with TRBJ1-1; D uncertain. Germline assignment: CDR1 ENHRY and CDR2 SYGVKD. This CDR3 region has 12 residues. V lost 6 bases and J lost 7, with 12 bases in between. The CDR3 nucleotides read TGTGCCATCAGCTCCAAGCCTGATGAAGCTTTCTTT. It codes for CAISSKPDEAFF.

This clonotype was observed a handful of times. Here the CDR3 reads CSAELTVYQETQYF. The DNA of the CDR3 is TGCAGTGCCGAGTTGACTGTTTACCAAGAGACCCAGTACTTC. The rearrangement uses TRBV20-1 and TRBJ2-5; D remains ambiguous. Germline CDR1 and CDR2: DFQATT and SNEGSKA (reference sequence). The CDR3 runs 14 residues. Trimming took off 6 bases at V and 0 bases at J, with 14 bases between the two ends.

The chain recombines TRBV13 with TRBJ2-7; D remains ambiguous. The V gene's germline CDR1 is PRHDT and CDR2 FYEKMQ (reference sequence). The CDR3 loop spans 14 amino acids. Deletions cut 0 bases from V and 1 base from J, with 7 bases between. The chain's CDR3 is CASSLGPASYEQYF. CDR3 nucleotides: TGTGCCAGCAGCTTAGGGCCGGCGTCCTACGAGCAGTACTTC.

The sample holds a few counts of this clonotype. V usage is TRBV2 and J usage is TRBJ2-1; TRBD2 matches 10 bases. Germline V gene lookup returns CDR1 SNHLY and CDR2 FYNNEI. The CDR3 sequence is 20 residues long. With 2 bases clipped from V and 9 bases from J, the junction kept 22 bases outside the gene matches. CDR3: CASSEIGVGLAGAKFGEQFF. As DNA, the CDR3 is TGTGCCAGCAGTGAAATTGGGGTCGGGCTAGCGGGGGCCAAGTTCGGTGAGCAGTTCTTC.

V is TRBV6-1 and J is TRBJ2-1, with 11 bases identical to TRBD2. In germline, CDR1 is MNHNS, CDR2 SASEGT. The J segment lost 0 bases and the V segment lost 1 base, leaving 8 bases of the junction unmatched. This CDR3 has 19 amino acids. The CDR3 region has the DNA TGTGCCAGCAGTGAAGGGGCTAGCGGGGGGTCCAGCTCCTACAATGAGCAGTTCTTC. Its protein product is CASSEGASGGSSSYNEQFF.

This clonotype was seen only once. CDR3 in DNA: TGCAGTGCTAGAGATCTTGGAGCGGGAGGATTTGGAGATACGCAGTATTTT. This gives the protein CSARDLGAGGFGDTQYF. The V and J genes are TRBV20-1 and TRBJ2-3, with 9 bases fitting TRBD2. This CDR3 comprises 17 residues. Germline V gene lookup returns CDR1 DFQATT and CDR2 SNEGSKA (reference sequence). V was pared by 0 bases and J by 5 bases, with 12 bases of the junction left unmatched.

The V and J genes are TRBV18 and TRBJ2-3; D not certain. CDR3 length equals 13 residues. Germline V gene sequence: CDR1 KGHSH, CDR2 LQKENI. Trimming took 2 bases from V and 4 from J, leaving 7 bases between them. CDR3 sequence reads: CASSPASADTQYF. The CDR3 DNA reads TGTGCCAGCTCACCAGCTTCTGCAGATACGCAGTATTTT.

The V call is TRBV20-1, the J call TRBJ2-3; 7 bases fit TRBD1. Unmatched junction bases numbered 10, after V lost 8 bases and J lost 2 bases. This CDR3 has 14 residues. Germline loops: CDR1 DFQATT, CDR2 SNEGSKA (reference sequence). CDR3 bases: TGCAGTCCGAGGGGGCCGATAAACACAGATACGCAGTATTTT. Encoded protein: CSPRGPINTDTQYF.

This clonotype was found a few times. This chain joins TRBV6-1 and TRBJ2-7, with D tentatively TRBD1 (5 bases). The germline V gene encodes CDR1 MNHNS and CDR2 SASEGT. The CDR3 has 14 residues. The V end was cut by 7 bases, the J end by 3 bases, with 16 bases between. In DNA form, the CDR3 reads TGTGCCAGCAATGACAGCCCACAGGTCTACGAGCAGTACTTC. It codes for CASNDSPQVYEQYF.

This clonotype was detected only a few times. The CDR3: CASSRGDTDEAFF. The CDR3, as DNA: TGCGCCAGCAGCCGGGGGGACACCGATGAAGCTTTCTTT. The rearrangement uses TRBV10-2 and TRBJ1-1; tentative D call: TRBD1 (6 bases). This CDR3 has 13 residues. The V end was cut by 6 bases, the J end by 7 bases, with 15 bases between. CDR1 WSHSY and CDR2 SAAADI come from the germline V gene.

In regard to this clonotype: Sequence at one end of the junction differs from germline and may be a read error. The CDR3 region is CASSPTPGLARNSYNEQFF. The CDR3 nucleotides read TGTGCCAGTAGCCCTACGCCTGGACTGGCTCGGAACTCCTACAATGAGCAGTTCTTC. The chain couples TRBV3-1 to TRBJ2-1, with a weak D call TRBD2 (5 bases). The germline V gene encodes CDR1 LGHDT and CDR2 YNNKEL (reference sequence). CDR3 length: 19 residues.

V gene TRBV11-2 combines with J gene TRBJ1-4; D is unclear. There are 14 residues in the CDR3. Germline V CDR1 and CDR2: SGHAT, FQNNGV. V was pared by 6 bases and J by 4 bases, with 12 bases between. CDR3: CASRPHLGNEKLFF. CDR3 coding DNA: TGTGCCAGCAGGCCACACCTCGGTAATGAAAAACTGTTTTTT.